This T cell receptor (beta chain) emerged from a study of cytomegalovirus exposure and HLA in healthy donors (dated by TCRdb to between 2016 and 2019). Regarding the complete study: In an earlier analysis of under 600 of the donors, roughly 300 Gb of sequence data and roughly 100 million unique TCR beta sequences from roughly 200 million T cells were reported. About 330 gigabases of sequencing data and around 85 million unique TCR sequences made up an early release that covered approximately 620 HLA-typed donors. Among the roughly 400 genotyped donors, around 81% belonged to the genetic ancestry cluster associated with self-reported Caucasian donors. The study aimed to test whether cataloging public T cell receptors could reveal signatures of past pathogen exposure. The study profiled the T cell repertoires of fewer than 850 subjects by immunosequencing and related them to cytomegalovirus serostatus. Along with the approximately 650-subject first cohort, a separate validation cohort of over 90 different subjects was used. High-throughput TCR immunosequencing, statistical association of individual TCRs with disease status, and machine learning were combined to predict cytomegalovirus infection status. A later analysis re-analyzed previously published TCR beta repertoires from 550 to 700 donors and added high-resolution HLA genotyping to study TCR occurrence patterns. In the later analysis, no new phenotypic data were used to find candidate immune exposures; instead, reliance was placed on TCR beta sequences and their occurrence across donors. In an earlier analysis of around 540 of the donors, high-throughput TCR beta sequencing was used to judge whether each TCR beta V gene segment behaved as functional or pseudogenic. Alongside the repertoire data, information on donor age, sex, ethnicity and CMV serostatus was compiled. In a later genetic analysis, genome-wide SNP genotypes for about 65% of the roughly 700 donors were used, and that subset was treated as a discovery cohort. Every repertoire in the discovery cohort had been generated on one and the same sequencing platform. HLA typing covered class I and class II loci at four-digit resolution. Typing coverage varied by locus: about 629-630 donors for A, B, C, DRB1 and DQB1; some 520 for DQA1; about 570 for DPA1; around 450 for DPB1. Because of strong linkage in the cohort, five DR-DQ haplotypes were treated as single units for association and clustering. Among some 400 genotyped donors of the cohort, an average of approximately 220,000 unique TCR beta nucleotide sequences was sequenced per donor, of which about 18% were non-productive.

Receptor amplification or capture employed the immunoSEQ multiplex PCR assay. The multiplex PCR relied on a mix of 60 forward primers for TCR Vbeta segments and 13 reverse primers for TCR Jbeta segments. The CDR3 region of rearranged TCR beta genes was amplified from genomic DNA by a multiplex PCR assay. On the Illumina HiSeq System, the amplified TCR beta libraries were sequenced as 87-base-pair reads. Regarding the original processing steps: A later analysis counted 65 million to 90 million unique TCR beta chains across the 690 or so repertoires, and 10 million to 11 million of these chains were shared by at least two donors. Raw reads were error-corrected and collapsed into unique sequences by a nearest-neighbor algorithm in which closely related sequences were merged to remove PCR and sequencing errors. Alignment of CDR3 sequences to IMGT reference sequences was used to assign V, D and J gene segments. For a sequence to be retained, at least a six-nucleotide match to both a V gene segment and a J gene segment was required. A rearrangement was called productive if the CDR3 had no stop codons and remained in frame with V and J, and every other rearrangement was called non-productive. Following IMGT convention, CDR3 was defined as the stretch from the second conserved V-encoded cysteine to the conserved J-encoded phenylalanine. The earlier analysis of about 620 of the donors excluded sequences that lacked an unambiguous match to a single V gene segment. An earlier analysis of several hundred of the donors called V segments functional above 56.7% productive rearrangements and segregating when the between-donor standard deviation exceeded 5%. A statistical classification framework was built to diagnose cytomegalovirus status from the catalog of TCR beta chain sequences. In a later analysis, V and J genes were assigned by comparing TCR nucleotide sequences against IMGT/GENE-DB human TR gene sequences. The TCRdist pipeline was used in a later analysis to assign CDR3 sequences and most-parsimonious VDJ recombination scenarios. In a later analysis, each TCR beta chain was defined by its CDR3 amino acid sequence together with its V-gene family, and reads lacking a unique V-gene family were excluded. To address suspected cross-contamination and a sequencing artifact, a later analysis removed 592 highly shared, low-generation-probability nucleotide sequences. In a later analysis, a clonal expansion index was calculated for each public chain from normalized within-repertoire ranks of inferred template counts. Generation probabilities in a later analysis came from a VDJ recombination model fitted to out-of-frame rearrangements, and those results were checked against IGoR. In a later analysis, hypergeometric tests were used to score TCR-TCR, TCR-HLA and TCR-CMV co-occurrence, with a repertoire-size bias correction applied to TCR pairs. In a later analysis, false discovery rates were estimated by permuting HLA or CMV assignments 20 times. In a later analysis, co-occurring TCRs were grouped using DBSCAN, with TCRdist sequence similarity added in when clustering inside HLA-allele-positive subsets. Repertoires with fewer than 30,000 or more than 120,000 public chains, plus five repertoires with anomalous nucleotide sharing, were excluded from co-occurrence clustering. Imported from immuneACCESS, the table was reduced by TCRdb to in-frame sequences with V and J called. These copies leave out some clones; in studies compared against another copy, an unresolved V gene accounts for under half, and the cause of the remainder is not known. V, J and clone size are taken as reported in that table, and D and trimming were inferred from the DNA itself. For this sample the table gives about 130,000 clones, of which approximately 85% were detected only once. The ten largest clones represent 1.5% to 2% of the sample.

Including the terminal cysteine and phenylalanine, the CDR3 comprises 13 residues. Just CDR3 DNA is preserved here, 39 bases in frame from base 1. The germline V gene (reference sequence) yields MNHEY for CDR1 and SMNVEV for CDR2. V ends up 6 bases short and J 3 bases short, with an unmatched junction base count of 4. Points on this clone: Its antigen remains undetermined. Base quality data are lacking; no much larger clone is found one base away.

Paper-wide results and their limitations: Immune exposure information for the cohort was limited to CMV serostatus. Presence/absence analyses assumed roughly uniform sequencing depth across donors, an assumption that may not hold. In a later genetic analysis, fewer N-insertions in productive TCRs were reported among donors in an Asian-associated ancestry cluster than the 666-donor mean. Linkage disequilibrium might explain the correlated functional status among segregating V segments, but an unknown experimental factor could not be excluded. According to a later analysis, TCR association rates differed among HLA loci, with DRB1 alleles showing the most associated TCRs and HLA-C alleles showing the fewest. Because HLA typing was missing for some donors at each locus, association tests included only the typed subset. A later analysis found that most CMV-associated TCR beta chains appeared HLA-restricted, with HLA associations seemingly driven largely by CMV exposure. Because counts were too low, more than 15 rarely observed V segments, including chromosome 9 orphons, were left out of the earlier analysis of 587 of the donors. Three of the identified cytomegalovirus-associated TCR beta chains were confirmed in vitro to be specific for cytomegalovirus antigens. The sequencing pipeline was judged likely to have produced a cluster of highly shared sequence variants as a technical artifact. Several of the top co-occurrence clusters appeared to be linked to parvovirus B19, influenza, CMV and Epstein-Barr virus, according to a later analysis. The authors suggested that the approach could potentially be extended to other disease states and immunological phenotypes. A further reported finding was that TCR beta sequences accurately predicted the HLA-A and HLA-B alleles for most subjects in the first cohort. At a false discovery rate of 0.05, a later analysis linked roughly 17,000 TCR beta sequences to specific HLA alleles. A later genetic analysis associated a missense DCLRE1C variant with V-gene and J-gene trimming of TCR beta chains, and an independent cohort replicated the association. The classifier was reported to diagnose cytomegalovirus status with high specificity and sensitivity in both the original and validation cohorts. When HLA alleles, especially DR and DQ, strongly co-occurred, TCR associations were difficult to assign to individual alleles. Compared with equally common non-associated chains, HLA-associated TCR beta chains in a later analysis were more clonally expanded and had lower generation probabilities. Some IMGT-functional V segments, including TRBV6-2 and TRBV6-3, could not be distinguished by the 87-base-pair reads and were therefore excluded. Broadly in line with IMGT annotations, most TCR beta V segments showed up in productive rearrangements about 87% or about 30% of the time in an earlier analysis of roughly 590 of the donors. Most TCR sequences were observed very rarely across donors, whereas some public TCRs were present in many individuals. Only TCR beta chains were sequenced in this cohort, and the absence of alpha or paired-chain data limited detectable features. A total of 150 or so TCR beta chains were listed by the study as associated with cytomegalovirus.

The cohort was made up of 500 to 850 healthy bone marrow donors. At the time of sampling, all cohort members were nominally healthy, though unrecorded immune exposures were likely present. The donor was CMV seronegative and was included in the group of hundreds of seronegative cohort members. Every donor gave a peripheral blood sample, and the peripheral blood mononuclear cells from that sample were used for TCR beta sequencing. The Qiagen DNeasy Blood Extraction Kit was used to extract genomic DNA from the blood cell samples. The receptor's source is a boy aged 5-17 years in good health and CMV-seronegative. The sample was PBMCs. Here the chain combines TRBV27 and TRBJ2-5; TRBD1 matches 7 bases in the middle. The DNA sequence is given as TGTGCCAGCAGAAGGACAGGCAAAGAGACCCAGTACTTC. It is translated as CASRRTGKETQYF.